This TCR beta chain was profiled in a study of blood T cells in healthy people across ages. A second 7 to 11 cycle PCR used barcoded and J-beta primers. Every cDNA molecule bore a tag from a template-switch adaptor containing 12 random nucleotides. TCRdb used MiXCR to reprocess the 5' RACE reads, holding one entry per CDR3 protein. The table lists roughly 1,000,000 distinct CDR3 sequences, under 30% of them singletons. The same specimen was also included in a second study, on T cells of mothers and their children. As that report states: A few healthy Caucasian mothers gave samples, and so did their six children.

The source material was blood. The clonotype comes from a girl aged 2 to 9 in good health.

The CDR3 DNA is TGTGCCAGCAGCCAGGGGGGTCCCCAAGAGACCCAGTACTTC. This encodes CASSQGGPQETQYF. The chain links TRBV4-2 to TRBJ2-5, with a possible D match to TRBD2 (6 bases). This CDR3 has 14 amino acids. Germline CDR1 and CDR2: LGHNA and YNFKEQ. V was trimmed by 3 bases and J by 1 base, leaving 9 bases between them.